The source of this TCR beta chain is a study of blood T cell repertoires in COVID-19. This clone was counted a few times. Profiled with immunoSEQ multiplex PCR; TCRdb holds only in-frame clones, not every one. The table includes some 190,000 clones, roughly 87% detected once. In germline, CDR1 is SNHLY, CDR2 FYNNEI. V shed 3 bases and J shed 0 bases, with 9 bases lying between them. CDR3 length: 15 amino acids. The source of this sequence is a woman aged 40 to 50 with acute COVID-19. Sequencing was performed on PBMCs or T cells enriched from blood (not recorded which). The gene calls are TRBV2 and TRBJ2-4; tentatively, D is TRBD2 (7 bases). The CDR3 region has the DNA TGTGCCAGCAGTGAGCGGGGGCTAGCCAAAAACATTCAGTACTTC. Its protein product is CASSERGLAKNIQYF.